One TCR beta chain is described in this entry. Germline CDR1 SGDLS, CDR2 YYNGEE. The CDR3 runs to 14 residues. V shed 3 bases and J 7 bases; nucleotides not matched to a gene: 6. This sample was taken from a study of OX40 agonist ivuxolimab in advanced cancers. As for the study in general: With ivuxolimab, an agonistic anti-OX40 (CD134) antibody, patients were treated.

Sequenced by immunoSEQ multiplex PCR; TCRdb stores in-frame clones only, minus some. The repertoire holds 30,000 to 45,000 clones, with roughly 87% as singletons. The V call is TRBV9, the J call TRBJ1-4; TRBD1 aligns across 7 bases. This sample comprised CD4+ or CD8+ T cells sorted from blood, obtained in a trial of the OX40 agonist ivuxolimab. The sequence derives from an adult with an advanced solid tumor such as melanoma, head and neck, liver or kidney cancer. For the CDR3, the DNA is TGTGCCAGCAGCGCTGGGACAGATGGTGAAAAACTGTTTTTT. Its protein product is CASSAGTDGEKLFF.